This T cell receptor (beta chain) was identified during a study of human T cells and chemical hapten exposure. Study context: A mostly female patient group had alopecia areata, totalis or universalis. The variation in per-sample TCR yields arose mainly from small differences in pooled library volumes.

Study results and limitations: With DPC sensitization, TCRs exceeding 1 in 1000 frequency showed no change.

Regarding time point: patch test 2, 6 weeks after DPC sensitization. Regarding treatment: therapeutic diphenylcyclopropenone sensitization with weekly scalp DPC. Between the trimmed V and J ends, which lost 3 bases and 2 bases, there was a span of 8 bases. The germline gives CDR1 MNHEY, CDR2 SVGEGT. This CDR3 is built from 13 residues. At least ten counts were recorded for this clonotype. What it binds is not known. One entry per CDR3 protein, called by TCRdb with MiXCR from the RACE reads. Here the sample spans approximately 85,000 distinct CDR3 sequences, approximately 10% being singletons. The sequencing used whole blood, collected in connection with sensitization to the hapten diphenylcyclopropenone (DPC). The chain couples TRBV6-2 or TRBV6-3 to TRBJ2-7, with D hard to call. The clonotype was recovered from a woman aged 25 to 39 with alopecia areata. Some clones in this sample may be carry-over from other donors' samples. The CDR3 here is CASSYGPAYEQYF. In nucleotides, the CDR3 is TGTGCCAGCAGTTATGGGCCTGCCTACGAGCAGTACTTC.